This paragraph covers one TCR beta chain sequence. The antigen is undetermined. Assay used: immunoSEQ multiplex PCR; TCRdb lists only in-frame clones, some missing. The profile shows around 46,000 clones, 67% of them singletons. These data are taken from a study of vaccination effects on CD4 cells after COVID-19. The CDR3 covers 17 residues. Germline V gene data show CDR1 as SGHAT and CDR2 as FQNNGV. V shed 1 base, J shed 4 bases, and the junction held 10 bases outside the gene matches. Cells that had been cultured for roughly ten days were the source of isolated CD4+ T cells. According to the study, vaccine recipients showed no prior SARS-CoV-2 infection and negative nucleocapsid antibodies. Study-level findings and limits: Pronounced clonal contraction occurred in clones induced by infection and by vaccine late after vaccination.

This specimen was CD4+ T cells from PBMCs cultured without peptide, taken before COVID-19 vaccination. The rearrangement links TRBV11-2 to TRBJ2-7; 10 positions match TRBD1. The TCR sequence derives from a human donor who received a COVID-19 vaccine. The CDR3 sequence is CASSLVGGGTGAYEQYF. The CDR3 bases are TGTGCCAGCAGCTTAGTTGGGGGAGGGACAGGGGCTTACGAGCAGTACTTC. Combining the CDR3 with reference TRBV11-2 and TRBJ2-7 gives the whole variable domain EAGVAQSPRYKIIEKRQSVAFWCNPISGHATLYWYQQILGQGPKLLIQFQNNGVVDDSQLPKDRFSAERLKGVDSTLKIQPAKLEDSAVYLCASSLVGGGTGAYEQYFGPGTRLTVT.